This passage covers 17 T cell receptor beta chains from one sample sequenced in a study of molecular identifiers for immune sequencing clone quantification. TCRdb ran MiXCR on the PCR reads and lists one entry per CDR3 protein. The table records around 470,000 distinct CDR3 sequences, roughly 25% of them present only once. The sample was naive CD8+ T cells from blood, with Jurkat cell RNA spiked in. Subset reported: FACS-sorted CD8+CD4-CCR7+CD45RA+ naive T cells. These receptors all stem from a human donor in good health. Some libraries in this study had Jurkat cell RNA spiked in.

This clonotype was seen more than once but under ten times. The rearrangement links TRBV5-6 to TRBJ2-5; 8 bases map to TRBD1. The CDR3 sequence is 14 residues long. V lost 2 bases to trimming and J lost 4 bases; unmatched junction nucleotides: 4. CDR1 and CDR2 from the germline V gene are SGHDT and YYEEEE. The CDR3 DNA is TGTGCCAGCAGCTTTGGGCAGGGGGCAGAGACCCAGTACTTC. Translated, it gives CASSFGQGAETQYF.

This clonotype was observed at least ten times. The chain joins TRBV30 to TRBJ2-1; D ambiguous. The CDR3 is 13 amino acids. Germline V gene sequence: CDR1 GTSNPN, CDR2 SVGIG (reference sequence). With 3 bases removed from V and 0 bases from J, the gap between germline ends came to 6 bases. The CDR3 protein is CAWRPLSYNEQFF. CDR3 nucleotide sequence: TGTGCCTGGAGGCCACTCTCCTACAATGAGCAGTTCTTC.

This clonotype was detected ten times or more. The rearrangement joins TRBV7-9 to TRBJ1-3; TRBD1 might be the D (5 bases). The CDR3 loop spans 17 amino acids. V lost 4 bases to trimming and J lost 0 bases, with 16 bases between them. The V gene's germline CDR1 is SEHNR and CDR2 FQNEAQ (reference sequence). CDR3 sequence: CASSSPKTAYSGNTIYF. The CDR3 DNA reads as TGTGCCAGCAGCTCACCGAAGACAGCTTACTCTGGAAACACCATATATTTT.

This clonotype was seen a handful of times. The rearrangement links TRBV4-3 to TRBJ2-2, with 8 bases matching TRBD1. Unmatched junction bases numbered 13, after V lost 0 bases and J lost 4 bases. Germline loops: CDR1 LGHNA, CDR2 YSLEER. The CDR3 consists of 19 residues. The CDR3 here is CASSQDNLRTGTITGELFF. CDR3 sequence (DNA): TGCGCCAGCAGCCAAGATAATCTCAGGACAGGGACCATCACCGGGGAGCTGTTTTTT.

Only a few counts were recorded for this clonotype. This chain joins TRBV5-4 and TRBJ2-1; perhaps TRBD2 as D (7 bases). This CDR3 contains 18 residues. Trimming left V 1 base short and J 5 bases short, with 22 bases between. The germline gives CDR1 SGHNT, CDR2 YYREEE (reference sequence). CDR3 loop: CASSLWGGGLGGHNEQFF. The CDR3 nucleotides are TGTGCCAGCAGCTTGTGGGGTGGAGGACTAGGGGGGCACAATGAGCAGTTCTTC.

This clonotype was seen ten or more times. This chain joins TRBV29-1 and TRBJ2-5; D may be TRBD1 (5 bases). The CDR3 spans 12 residues. From germline, CDR1 is SQVTM and CDR2 ANQGSEA. V gave up 7 bases and J gave up 5 bases, with 14 bases separating them. The CDR3 loop reads CSGSGSGETQYF. Written as DNA, the CDR3 is TGCAGCGGATCAGGGTCCGGTGAGACCCAGTACTTC. Full variable domain (missing parts from reference TRBV29-1 and TRBJ2-5): SAVISQKPSRDICQRGTSLTIQCQVDSQVTMMFWYRQQPGQSLTLIATANQGSEATYESGFVIDKFPISRPNLTFSTLTVSNMSPEDSSIYLCSGSGSGETQYFGPGTRLLVL.

As concerns this clonotype: The junction differs from germline at one of its ends, possibly a read error. The rearrangement uses TRBV6-5 and TRBJ2-6; possible D gene TRBD1, 5 bases. The germline V gene encodes CDR1 MNHEY and CDR2 SVGAGI. The length of the CDR3 is 16 residues. In DNA, the CDR3 is TGTGCCAGCAGTCCCACCCTGTCCCCTGGGGCCAACGCCCTGACTTTC. Its translation: CASSPTLSPGANALTF.

This clonotype was found a few times. The V gene is TRBV30, the J gene TRBJ2-7; D is unclear. V lost 0 bases and J 3 bases, leaving 9 bases between the germline ends. This CDR3 contains 13 residues. In germline, CDR1 is GTSNPN, CDR2 SVGIG (reference sequence). The CDR3 region has the DNA TGTGCCTGGAGTGTATTTCGGAGCTACGAGCAGTACTTC. This encodes CAWSVFRSYEQYF. The variable domain in full, completed from reference TRBV30 and TRBJ2-7, reads SQTIHQWPATLVQPVGSPLSLECTVEGTSNPNLYWYRQAAGRGLQLLFYSVGIGQISSEVPQNLSASRPQDRQFILSSKKLLLSDSGFYLCAWSVFRSYEQYFGPGTRLTVT.

The chain combines TRBV4-1 with TRBJ1-1; maybe TRBD1 (5 bases). Trimming removed 4 bases from V and 5 bases from J, with 14 bases in between. The germline CDR1 and CDR2 sequences are MGHRA and YSYEKL. The CDR3 totals 14 residues. CDR3 DNA sequence: TGCGCCAGCAGCCGAATCGGAGGGGAAACTGAAGCTTTCTTT. The encoded protein is CASSRIGGETEAFF.

This sequence joins TRBV20-1 and TRBJ2-7; D tentatively reads TRBD1 or TRBD2 (6 bases each). The CDR3 is 13 residues long. Trimming took off 6 bases at V and 0 bases at J, with 12 bases between the two ends. Germline CDR1 reads DFQATT; CDR2 reads SNEGSKA (reference sequence). The CDR3, as DNA: TGCAGTGCGGAGGGGGACAACTCCTACGAGCAGTACTTC. The encoded protein is CSAEGDNSYEQYF.

The sample holds a few counts of this clonotype. The chain recombines TRBV2 with TRBJ2-3; TRBD2 is a possible D gene (7 bases). The CDR3 length is 17 residues. With 7 bases removed from V and 0 bases from J, the gap between germline ends came to 20 bases. Germline V gene lookup returns CDR1 SNHLY and CDR2 FYNNEI. The CDR3 reads CASNIQDRGGSTDTQYF. Here the CDR3 DNA reads TGTGCCAGCAACATACAGGACCGCGGGGGCAGCACAGATACGCAGTATTTT.

This clonotype was detected ten times or more. The V and J genes are TRBV13 and TRBJ2-3, with D maybe TRBD1 (5 bases). Between the trimmed V and J ends, which lost 3 bases and 0 bases, there was a span of 16 bases. This CDR3 comprises 17 residues. In germline, CDR1 is PRHDT, CDR2 FYEKMQ (reference sequence). The CDR3 region has the DNA TGTGCCAGCAGCTTTGAGTTGGGGCAATCTAGCACAGATACGCAGTATTTT. Protein: CASSFELGQSSTDTQYF.

This clonotype was picked up a small number of times. The V and J genes are TRBV6-5 and TRBJ2-2; D not resolved. The germline CDR1 and CDR2 sequences are MNHEY and SVGAGI. The CDR3 is 14 amino acids. The V end lost 6 bases, the J end lost 1 base, and 9 bases lay between the germline ends. CDR3 coding DNA: TGTGCCAGCAGCTCTTTTATGAACACCGGGGAGCTGTTTTTT. Protein sequence: CASSSFMNTGELFF.

The chain has TRBV14 and TRBJ2-5, with TRBD1 identical over 8 bases. This CDR3 is 14 amino acids long. The germline V gene encodes CDR1 SGHDN and CDR2 FVKESK. Trimming removed 4 bases from V and 7 bases from J; junction bases left unmatched: 8. The CDR3 DNA reads TGTGCCAGCAGCCTGGACAGGGCCTATGGGACCCAGTACTTC. It translates to CASSLDRAYGTQYF.

The genes are TRBV4-3 and TRBJ2-7; weak D call: TRBD2 (6 bases). This CDR3 is 13 amino acids long. The ends were cut back, 1 base at V and 7 bases at J, with 11 bases in the middle. Looked up from germline, CDR1 is LGHNA and CDR2 is YSLEER. The CDR3 reads CASSQAEGLEQYF. In DNA form, the CDR3 reads TGCGCCAGCAGCCAAGCGGAGGGTTTAGAGCAGTACTTC.

The chain couples TRBV25-1 to TRBJ1-2; 8 bases line up with TRBD1. This CDR3 has 14 amino acids. V shed 3 bases and J 4 bases; nucleotides not matched to a gene: 4. The germline gives CDR1 MGHDK, CDR2 SYGVNS. CDR3 region: CASSDTGGGYGYTF. The CDR3 bases are TGTGCCAGCAGTGATACAGGGGGGGGCTATGGCTACACCTTC.

This clonotype occurred many times. The chain employs TRBV12-3 or TRBV12-4 and TRBJ1-1; TRBD1 matches at 7 bases. There are 18 residues in the CDR3. After removal of 5 bases from V and 4 bases from J, the junction contained 19 bases not matched to a gene. In DNA, the CDR3 is TGTGCCAGCAGTCCCAGTGGAGGGGGCGCTTGGTTGGGCACTGAAGCTTTCTTT. It codes for CASSPSGGGAWLGTEAFF.